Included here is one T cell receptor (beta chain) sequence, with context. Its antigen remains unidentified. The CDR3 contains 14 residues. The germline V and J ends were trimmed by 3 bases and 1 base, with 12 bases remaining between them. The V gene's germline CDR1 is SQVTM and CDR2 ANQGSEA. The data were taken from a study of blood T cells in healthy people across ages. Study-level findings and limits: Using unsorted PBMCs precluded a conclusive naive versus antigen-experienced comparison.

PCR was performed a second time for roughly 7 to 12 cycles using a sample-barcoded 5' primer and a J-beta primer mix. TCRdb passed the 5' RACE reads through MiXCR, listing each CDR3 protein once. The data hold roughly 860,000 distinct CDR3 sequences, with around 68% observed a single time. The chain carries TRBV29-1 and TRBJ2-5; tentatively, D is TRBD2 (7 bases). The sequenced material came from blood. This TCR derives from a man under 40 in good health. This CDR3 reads CSVDGGRTQETQYF. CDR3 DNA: TGCAGCGTTGACGGGGGGCGAACCCAAGAGACCCAGTACTTC.